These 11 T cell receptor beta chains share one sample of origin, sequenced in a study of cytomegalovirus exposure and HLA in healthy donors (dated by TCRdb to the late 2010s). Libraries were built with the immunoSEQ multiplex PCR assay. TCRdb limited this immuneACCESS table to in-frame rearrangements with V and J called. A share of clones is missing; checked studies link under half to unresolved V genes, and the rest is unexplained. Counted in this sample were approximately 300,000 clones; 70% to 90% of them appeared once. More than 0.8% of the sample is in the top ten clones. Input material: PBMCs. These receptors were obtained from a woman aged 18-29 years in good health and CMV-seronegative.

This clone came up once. Written as DNA, the CDR3 is TGCAGCGTTGAATTTCGTGCGGGGAACTACAATGAGCAGTTCTTC. Translating gives CSVEFRAGNYNEQFF. The gene calls are TRBV29-1 and TRBJ2-1, with D tentatively TRBD2 (6 bases). Trimming left V 2 bases short and J 3 bases short, with 14 bases between. The CDR3 has 15 amino acids. Germline values: CDR1 SQVTM, CDR2 ANQGSEA.

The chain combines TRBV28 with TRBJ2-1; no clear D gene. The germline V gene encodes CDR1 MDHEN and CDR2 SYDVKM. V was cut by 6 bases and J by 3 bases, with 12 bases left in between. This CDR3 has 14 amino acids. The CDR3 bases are TGTGCCAGCAGCGTTCTGACTTTCTACAATGAGCAGTTCTTC. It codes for CASSVLTFYNEQFF. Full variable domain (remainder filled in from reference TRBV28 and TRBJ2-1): DVKVTQSSRYLVKRTGEKVFLECVQDMDHENMFWYRQDPGLGLRLIYFSYDVKMKEKGDIPEGYSVSREKKERFSLILESASTNQTSMYLCASSVLTFYNEQFFGPGTRLTVL.

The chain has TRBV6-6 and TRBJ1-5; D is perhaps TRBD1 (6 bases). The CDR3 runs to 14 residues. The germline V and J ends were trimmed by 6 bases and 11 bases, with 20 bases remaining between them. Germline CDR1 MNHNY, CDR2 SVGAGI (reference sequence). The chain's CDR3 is CASRRRPGDESQHF. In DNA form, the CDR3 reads TGTGCCAGCAGACGCCGTCCAGGGGACGAGTCCCAGCATTTT.

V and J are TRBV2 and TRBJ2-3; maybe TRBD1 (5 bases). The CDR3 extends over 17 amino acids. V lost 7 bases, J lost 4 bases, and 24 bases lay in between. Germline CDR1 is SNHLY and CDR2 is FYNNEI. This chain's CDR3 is CASTPSPLTGSSDTQYF. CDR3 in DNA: TGTGCCAGCACCCCATCACCACTAACAGGTTCGTCAGATACGCAGTATTTT.

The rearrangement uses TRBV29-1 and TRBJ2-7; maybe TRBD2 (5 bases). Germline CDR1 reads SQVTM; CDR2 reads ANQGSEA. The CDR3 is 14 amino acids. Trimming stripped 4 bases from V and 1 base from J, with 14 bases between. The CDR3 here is CSVVPTSLSYEQYF. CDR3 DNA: TGCAGCGTTGTACCCACTAGTTTATCCTACGAGCAGTACTTC.

Here the CDR3 reads CSVDPGGRPQETQYF. DNA of the CDR3: TGCAGCGTTGATCCGGGCGGGAGGCCCCAAGAGACCCAGTACTTC. This chain uses TRBV29-1 with TRBJ2-5; TRBD2 matches at 8 bases. This CDR3 region has 15 residues. V trimming: 3 bases; J trimming: 1 base; junction bases outside the gene matches: 7. Germline loops: CDR1 SQVTM, CDR2 ANQGSEA.

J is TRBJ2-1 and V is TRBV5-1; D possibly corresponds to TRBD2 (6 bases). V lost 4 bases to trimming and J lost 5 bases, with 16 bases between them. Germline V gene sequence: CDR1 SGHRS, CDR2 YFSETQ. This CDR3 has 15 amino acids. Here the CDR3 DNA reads TGCGCCAGCAGCCCTCCCCTGGGACTTGACAATGAGCAGTTCTTC. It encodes CASSPPLGLDNEQFF.

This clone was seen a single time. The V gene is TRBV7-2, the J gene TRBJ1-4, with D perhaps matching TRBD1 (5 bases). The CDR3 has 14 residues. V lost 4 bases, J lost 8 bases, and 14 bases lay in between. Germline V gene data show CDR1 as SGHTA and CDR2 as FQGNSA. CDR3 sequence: CASSSRGVGEKLFF. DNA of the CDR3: TGTGCCAGCAGCTCCCGGGGGGTAGGCGAAAAACTGTTTTTT.

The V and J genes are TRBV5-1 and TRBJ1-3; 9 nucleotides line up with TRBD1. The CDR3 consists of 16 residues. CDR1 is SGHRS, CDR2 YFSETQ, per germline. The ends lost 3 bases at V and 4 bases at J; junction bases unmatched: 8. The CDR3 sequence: CASSYTGGAEGNTIYF. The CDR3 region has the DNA TGCGCCAGCAGCTACACAGGGGGCGCTGAGGGAAACACCATATATTTT.

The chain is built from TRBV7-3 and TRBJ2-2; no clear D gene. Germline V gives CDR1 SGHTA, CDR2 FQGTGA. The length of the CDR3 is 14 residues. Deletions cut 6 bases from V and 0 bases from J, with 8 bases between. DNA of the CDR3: TGTGCCAGCAGGCGCGCCTCGAACACCGGGGAGCTGTTTTTT. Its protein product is CASRRASNTGELFF.

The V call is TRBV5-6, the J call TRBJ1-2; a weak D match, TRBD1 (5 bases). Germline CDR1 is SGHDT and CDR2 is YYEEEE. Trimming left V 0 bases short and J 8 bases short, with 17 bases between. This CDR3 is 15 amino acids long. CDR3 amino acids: CASSLGGLSMWGYTF. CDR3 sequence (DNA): TGTGCCAGCAGCTTGGGGGGCCTATCTATGTGGGGCTACACCTTC.